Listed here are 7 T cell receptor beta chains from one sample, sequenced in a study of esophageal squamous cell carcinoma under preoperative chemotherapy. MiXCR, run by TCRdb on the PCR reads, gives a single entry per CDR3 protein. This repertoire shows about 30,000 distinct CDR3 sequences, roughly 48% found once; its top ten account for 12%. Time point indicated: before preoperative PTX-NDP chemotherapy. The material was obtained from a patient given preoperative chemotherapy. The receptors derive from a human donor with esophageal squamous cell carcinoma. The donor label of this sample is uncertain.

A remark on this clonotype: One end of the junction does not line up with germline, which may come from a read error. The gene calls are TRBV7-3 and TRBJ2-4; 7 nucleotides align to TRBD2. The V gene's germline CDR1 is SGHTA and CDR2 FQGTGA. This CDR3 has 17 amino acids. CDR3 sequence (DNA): TGTGCCAGCAGCGTGGGACCGGGGGGAGGGGTCAAAGACATCCAGTACTTC. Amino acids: CASSVGPGGGVKDIQYF.

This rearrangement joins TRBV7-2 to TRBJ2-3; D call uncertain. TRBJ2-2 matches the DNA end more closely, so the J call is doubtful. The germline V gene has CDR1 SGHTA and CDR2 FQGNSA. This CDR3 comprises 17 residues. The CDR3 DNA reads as TGTGCCAGTGTCCCCAGCCGCCTGGCAGTGAACACAGATACGCTGTTTTTT. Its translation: CASVPSRLAVNTDTLFF.

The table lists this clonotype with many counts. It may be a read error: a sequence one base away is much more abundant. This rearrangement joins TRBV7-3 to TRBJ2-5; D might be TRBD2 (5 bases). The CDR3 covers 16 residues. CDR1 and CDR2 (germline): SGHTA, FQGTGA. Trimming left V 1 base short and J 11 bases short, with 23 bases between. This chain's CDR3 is CASSLSGGGGYNEQYF. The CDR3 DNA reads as TGTGCCAGCAGCTTAAGTGGTGGAGGTGGATACAATGAGCAGTACTTC.

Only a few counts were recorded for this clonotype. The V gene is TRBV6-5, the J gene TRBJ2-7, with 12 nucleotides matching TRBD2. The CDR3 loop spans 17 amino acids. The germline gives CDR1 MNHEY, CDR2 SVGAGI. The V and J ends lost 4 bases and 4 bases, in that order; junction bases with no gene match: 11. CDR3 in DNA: TGTGCCAGCAGTTCACCGGGAGGGGGGACTAGCGGGTACGAGCAGTACTTC. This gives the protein CASSSPGGGTSGYEQYF.

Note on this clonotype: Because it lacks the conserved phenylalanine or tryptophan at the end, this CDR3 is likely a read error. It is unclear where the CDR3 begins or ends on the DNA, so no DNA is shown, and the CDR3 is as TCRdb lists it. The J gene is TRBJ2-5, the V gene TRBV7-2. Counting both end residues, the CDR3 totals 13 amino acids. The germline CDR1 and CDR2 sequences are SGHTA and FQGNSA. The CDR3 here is CASSVLVRTTQFS.

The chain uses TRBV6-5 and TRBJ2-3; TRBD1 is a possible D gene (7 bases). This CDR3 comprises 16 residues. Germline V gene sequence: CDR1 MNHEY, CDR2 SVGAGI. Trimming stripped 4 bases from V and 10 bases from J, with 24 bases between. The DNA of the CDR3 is TGTGCCAGCAGTTTTTGGACAGGAGGGAGCACAGGGGCGCAGTATTTT. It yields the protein CASSFWTGGSTGAQYF.

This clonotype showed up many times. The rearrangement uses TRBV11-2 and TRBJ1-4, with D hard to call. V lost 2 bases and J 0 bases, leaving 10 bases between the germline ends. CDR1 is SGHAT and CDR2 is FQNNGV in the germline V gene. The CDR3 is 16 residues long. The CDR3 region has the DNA TGTGCCAGCAGCTTATTCAGCAGTGCAACTAATGAAAAACTGTTTTTT. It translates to CASSLFSSATNEKLFF.